This TCR beta chain was sequenced for a study of cytomegalovirus exposure and HLA in healthy donors. Trimming took off 0 bases at V and 5 bases at J, with 14 bases between the two ends. This CDR3 comprises 16 residues. CDR1 and CDR2 from the germline V gene are SGHNT and YYREEE (reference sequence). Primers for the PCR totalled 60 Vbeta and 13 Jbeta. Here immunoSEQ multiplex PCR was the method, and the copy in TCRdb shows in-frame clones only, minus some. This table holds fewer than 200,000 clones, approximately 71% found once. As for this clone: Its target is not known.

Whole-study results and caveats: Another analysis was done later, and it associated approximately 15,000 TCR beta sequences with HLA alleles at 0.05 false discovery rate. The authors later linked a missense DCLRE1C variant to TCR beta V- and J-gene trimming. Of the V segments, some could not be distinguished, including TRBV6-2 and TRBV6-3, and were excluded. 164 TCR beta chains were listed as cytomegalovirus-associated.

Material: PBMCs. The J gene is TRBJ1-4, the V gene TRBV5-4, with D possibly matching TRBD1 (6 bases). The clonotype comes from a girl between 10 and 17 years old in good health and CMV-seronegative. The CDR3 coding sequence is TGTGCCAGCAGCTTGGGTCCCAGGGGCCCCAATGAAAAACTGTTTTTT. Its protein product is CASSLGPRGPNEKLFF.